This T cell receptor (beta chain) was profiled in a study of blood T cell repertoires in COVID-19. Study-level information: Specimens from acute and convalescent COVID-19 originated in the United States, Italy and Spain. The analysed material was cDNA or gDNA that came from T cells, B-cell-depleted T cells, or PBMCs.

This clone has only a few counts. Original handling: Estimates of nucleated cell counts were drawn from the amplification of reference gene primers. Assay: immunoSEQ multiplex PCR; the TCRdb copy retains only in-frame clones and omits some. Clonal size and the V and J genes are those of that table, whereas D and trimming came from the DNA. The sample shows tens of thousands of clones, less than 85% of them seen only once. The CDR3 covers 14 residues. Trimming took 4 bases from V and 7 from J; bases not matched to a gene: 5. CDR1 is SGHAT and CDR2 is FQDESV in the germline V gene (reference sequence). The sample taken for sequencing was peripheral blood. V and J are TRBV11-1 and TRBJ2-2; 8 nucleotides agree with TRBD2. The receptor was derived from a man in his 70s with active or convalescent COVID-19. The CDR3 sequence: CASSSGGDFGELFF. CDR3 nucleotide sequence: TGTGCCAGCAGCTCCGGGGGGGATTTCGGGGAGCTGTTTTTT.